Following are 14 T cell receptor beta chains from one sample sequenced in a study of blood T cells in healthy people across ages. Through a sample-barcoded 5' primer and a J-beta primer mix, a second PCR was run for roughly 7 to 12 cycles. One entry per CDR3 protein, called by TCRdb with MiXCR from the 5' RACE reads. The data show approximately 800,000 distinct CDR3 sequences, approximately 55% seen once. Sequenced sample: blood. These TCRs come from an elderly man in good health.

The chain has TRBV7-2 and TRBJ2-5; D may be TRBD2 (5 bases). CDR1 is SGHTA and CDR2 is FQGNSA in the germline V gene. The CDR3 sequence is 16 residues long. With 1 base removed from V and 2 bases from J, the gap between germline ends came to 14 bases. The CDR3 here is CASSLGTPRGQETQYF. In DNA form, the CDR3 reads TGTGCCAGCAGCTTAGGCACCCCTAGAGGGCAAGAGACCCAGTACTTC.

This clonotype has only a few counts. The chain uses TRBV15 and TRBJ2-7; D not certain. The V and J ends lost 1 base and 3 bases respectively, with 7 bases between them. Germline CDR1 is LNHNV and CDR2 is YYDKDF (reference sequence). The CDR3 is made up of 13 amino acids. CDR3 amino acids: CATSRGTDYEQYF. CDR3 in DNA: TGTGCCACCAGCAGAGGGACGGACTACGAGCAGTACTTC.

There are a few counts of this clonotype. The rearrangement uses TRBV7-2 and TRBJ2-7, with a weak D call TRBD2 (6 bases). This CDR3 comprises 15 residues. Deletions cut 1 base from V and 2 bases from J, with 12 bases between. Germline-derived CDR1 and CDR2 are SGHTA and FQGNSA. Here the CDR3 reads CASSLGGTWTYEQYF. The CDR3 DNA sequence: TGTGCCAGCAGCTTAGGCGGGACTTGGACCTACGAGCAGTACTTC.

This clonotype occurred a few times. This chain joins TRBV13 and TRBJ2-5; D perhaps matches TRBD2 (6 bases). The CDR3 has 17 residues. In germline, CDR1 is PRHDT, CDR2 FYEKMQ (reference sequence). V was clipped by 1 base and J by 3 bases, with 18 bases between them. The CDR3 coding sequence is TGTGCCAGCAGCTTAGAAACGGGAGCGAGCTGGAAAGAGACCCAGTACTTC. Protein sequence: CASSLETGASWKETQYF.

This chain connects TRBV27 to TRBJ2-5; 9 bases agree with TRBD2. Germline V gene lookup returns CDR1 MNHEY and CDR2 SMNVEV (reference sequence). This CDR3 has 16 amino acids. V lost 6 bases, J lost 11 bases, and 19 bases stayed unmatched. CDR3 in DNA: TGTGCCAGCAGCCGCGGGGTGCGGGAGGGATTTGAAGAGCAGTACTTC. It yields the protein CASSRGVREGFEEQYF.

This clonotype was detected a few times. The CDR3 loop reads CASSQGLSYEQYF. The CDR3 DNA is TGTGCCAGCAGCCAGGGACTCTCCTACGAGCAGTACTTC. The rearrangement uses TRBV7-2 and TRBJ2-7; tentatively, D is TRBD2 (6 bases). Germline values: CDR1 SGHTA, CDR2 FQGNSA. The CDR3 spans 13 residues. The V end was cut by 5 bases, the J end by 0 bases, with 8 bases between.

This clonotype occurred a few times. The chain is built from TRBV3-1 and TRBJ2-1, with D possibly being TRBD2 (6 bases). V was cut by 1 base and J by 3 bases, with 13 bases left in between. Germline CDR1 is LGHDT and CDR2 is YNNKEL (reference sequence). The CDR3 extends over 16 amino acids. CDR3 sequence reads: CASSQGAGTLYNEQFF. The DNA of the CDR3 is TGTGCCAGCAGCCAAGGGGCCGGGACTCTCTACAATGAGCAGTTCTTC.

This sequence joins TRBV9 and TRBJ2-5; TRBD1 matches 10 bases. The CDR3 consists of 15 residues. From germline, CDR1 is SGDLS and CDR2 YYNGEE. The V gene end was trimmed by 4 bases and the J gene end by 1 base; junction bases not matched to a gene: 4. The CDR3 coding sequence is TGTGCCAGCAGCTCAGGGGACAGGGGCCAAGAGACCCAGTACTTC. Protein product: CASSSGDRGQETQYF.

This chain's CDR3 is CASSDVGGQPQHF. In DNA, the CDR3 is TGTGCCAGCAGTGATGTAGGTGGACAGCCCCAGCATTTT. The V and J genes are TRBV6-2 or TRBV6-3 and TRBJ1-5; D remains ambiguous. CDR3 length equals 13 residues. CDR1 is MNHEY and CDR2 is SVGEGT in the germline V gene. V was cut by 5 bases and J by 7 bases, with 12 bases left in between.

V is TRBV20-1 and J is TRBJ2-7, with 11 bases aligning to TRBD2. V shed 6 bases and J 2 bases; nucleotides not matched to a gene: 6. Germline V gene data show CDR1 as DFQATT and CDR2 as SNEGSKA (reference sequence). This CDR3 has 14 amino acids. This chain's CDR3 is CSAASGRNAYEQYF. The DNA of the CDR3 is TGCAGTGCGGCTAGCGGGAGGAATGCCTACGAGCAGTACTTC.

This clonotype was counted between two and nine times. One base away lies a much larger clone, so this may be a sequencing read error. The rearrangement uses TRBV24-1 and TRBJ2-1; no definite D call. The CDR3 loop spans 12 amino acids. Germline CDR1 is KGHDR and CDR2 is SFDVKD. The V end lost 1 base, the J end lost 5 bases, and 2 bases lay between the germline ends. This CDR3 reads CATSDFHNEQFF. The CDR3 bases are TGTGCCACCAGTGATTTCCACAATGAGCAGTTCTTC.

This clonotype was found a few times. The chain joins TRBV6-5 to TRBJ2-1; 9 positions agree with TRBD1. Germline V CDR1 and CDR2: MNHEY, SVGAGI. The CDR3 has 14 amino acids. Trimming cost V 6 bases and J 5 bases; bases outside gene matches: 5. CDR3 residues: CASRGTGIHNEQFF. The DNA of the CDR3 is TGTGCCAGCAGGGGGACAGGGATTCACAATGAGCAGTTCTTC.

This chain joins TRBV28 and TRBJ1-4, with D possibly TRBD1 on 6 matching bases. CDR3 length: 16 residues. Trimming pared 0 bases from V and 7 bases from J, leaving 15 bases between. CDR1 and CDR2 from the germline V gene are MDHEN and SYDVKM. DNA for the CDR3: TGTGCCAGCAGTTTATGGTCTGGTGGCAGGGGTGAAAAACTGTTTTTT. Encoded protein: CASSLWSGGRGEKLFF.

This chain joins TRBV12-3 or TRBV12-4 and TRBJ2-7; D gene ambiguous. The CDR3 totals 14 residues. Trimming removed 3 bases from V and 0 bases from J, with 9 bases in between. DNA for the CDR3: TGTGCCAGCAGTTTGCTGACCGCCTCCTACGAGCAGTACTTC. It codes for CASSLLTASYEQYF.